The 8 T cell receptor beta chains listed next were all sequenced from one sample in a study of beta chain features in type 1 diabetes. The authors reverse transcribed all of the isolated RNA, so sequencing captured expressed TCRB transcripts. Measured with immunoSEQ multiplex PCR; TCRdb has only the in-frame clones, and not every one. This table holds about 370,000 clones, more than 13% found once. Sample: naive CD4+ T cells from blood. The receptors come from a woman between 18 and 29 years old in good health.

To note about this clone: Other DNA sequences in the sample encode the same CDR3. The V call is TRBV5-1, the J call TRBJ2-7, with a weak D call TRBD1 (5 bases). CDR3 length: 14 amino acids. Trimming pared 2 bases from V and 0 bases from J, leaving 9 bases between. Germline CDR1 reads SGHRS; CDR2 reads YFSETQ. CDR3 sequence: CASSFDRSSYEQYF. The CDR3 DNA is TGCGCCAGCAGCTTTGACAGAAGCTCCTACGAGCAGTACTTC. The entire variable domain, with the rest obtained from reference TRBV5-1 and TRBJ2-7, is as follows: KAGVTQTPRYLIKTRGQQVTLSCSPISGHRSVSWYQQTPGQGLQFLFEYFSETQRNKGNFPGRFSGRQFSNSRSEMNVSTLELGDSALYLCASSFDRSSYEQYFGPGTRLTVT.

This chain's CDR3 is CASSFVTGLADEQYF. Here the CDR3 DNA reads TGTGCCAGCAGCTTTGTTACGGGACTAGCGGACGAGCAGTACTTC. The chain uses TRBV5-4 and TRBJ2-7; TRBD2 aligns across 11 bases. The CDR3 is 15 residues long. The germline V gene encodes CDR1 SGHNT and CDR2 YYREEE (reference sequence). Trimming at V came to 2 bases and at J to 5 bases, leaving 6 bases not matched to a gene.

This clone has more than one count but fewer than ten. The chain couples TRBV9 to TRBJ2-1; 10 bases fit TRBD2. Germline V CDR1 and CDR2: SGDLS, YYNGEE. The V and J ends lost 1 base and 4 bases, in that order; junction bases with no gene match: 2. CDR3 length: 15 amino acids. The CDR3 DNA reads TGTGCCAGCAGCGTAACTAGCGGGGCGTACAATGAGCAGTTCTTC. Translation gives CASSVTSGAYNEQFF.

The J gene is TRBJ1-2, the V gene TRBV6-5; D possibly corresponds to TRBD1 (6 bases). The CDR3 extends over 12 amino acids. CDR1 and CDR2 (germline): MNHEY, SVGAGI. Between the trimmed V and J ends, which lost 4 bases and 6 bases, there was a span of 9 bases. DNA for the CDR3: TGTGCCAGCAGTTTACAGGGAAATGGCTACACCTTC. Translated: CASSLQGNGYTF.

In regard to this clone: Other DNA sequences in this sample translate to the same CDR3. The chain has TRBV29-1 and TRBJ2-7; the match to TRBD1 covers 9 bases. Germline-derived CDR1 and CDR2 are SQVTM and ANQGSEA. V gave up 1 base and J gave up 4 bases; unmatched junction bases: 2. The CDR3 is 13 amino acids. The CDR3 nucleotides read TGCAGCGTTGAAGGACAGGGGGGGTACGAGCAGTACTTC. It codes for CSVEGQGGYEQYF.

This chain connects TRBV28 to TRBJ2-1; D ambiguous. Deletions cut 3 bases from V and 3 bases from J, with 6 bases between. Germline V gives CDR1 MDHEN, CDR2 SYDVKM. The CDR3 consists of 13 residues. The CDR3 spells CASSFEFYNEQFF. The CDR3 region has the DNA TGTGCCAGCAGTTTTGAGTTCTACAATGAGCAGTTCTTC.

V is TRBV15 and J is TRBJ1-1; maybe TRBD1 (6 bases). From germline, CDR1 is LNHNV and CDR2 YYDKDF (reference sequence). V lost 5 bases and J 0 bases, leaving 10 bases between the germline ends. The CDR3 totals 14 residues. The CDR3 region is CATSRDTMNTEAFF. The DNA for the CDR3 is TGTGCCACCAGCCGGGACACCATGAACACTGAAGCTTTCTTT.

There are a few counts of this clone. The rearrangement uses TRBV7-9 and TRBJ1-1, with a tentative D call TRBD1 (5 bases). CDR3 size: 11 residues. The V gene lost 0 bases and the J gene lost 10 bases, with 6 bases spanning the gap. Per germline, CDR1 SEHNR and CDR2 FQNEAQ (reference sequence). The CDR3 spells CASSLARGAFF. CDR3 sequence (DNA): TGTGCCAGCAGCTTAGCAAGGGGAGCTTTCTTT.